This T cell receptor (beta chain) was recovered during a study of CD8 T cells in Susac syndrome. CD8+ and CD4+ T cells taken from blood had their TCR beta sequenced. Control patients had untreated stable or active relapsing-remitting multiple sclerosis by revised McDonald criteria. It was with random hexamers that about 0.45 to 1 ug RNA was reverse transcribed. Multiplex immunoSEQ PCR targeted 54 Vbeta and 13 Jbeta TCR beta segments. A single record per CDR3 protein comes from TCRdb applying MiXCR to the immunoSEQ multiplex PCR reads. The sample holds just over 300,000 distinct CDR3 sequences, roughly 94% seen once. Trimming cost V 1 base and J 6 bases, with 15 bases left between them. Germline CDR1 and CDR2: MGHRA and YSYEKL. The CDR3 contains 15 residues.

The V call is TRBV4-1, the J call TRBJ1-1; D not certain. The clonotype originates from a human donor with multiple sclerosis. Sequenced material: CD4+ T cells from PBMCs. The CDR3 DNA reads TGCGCCAGCAGCCAAGTATGGACGGTCGGGCCTGAAGCTTTCTTT. Translating gives CASSQVWTVGPEAFF.